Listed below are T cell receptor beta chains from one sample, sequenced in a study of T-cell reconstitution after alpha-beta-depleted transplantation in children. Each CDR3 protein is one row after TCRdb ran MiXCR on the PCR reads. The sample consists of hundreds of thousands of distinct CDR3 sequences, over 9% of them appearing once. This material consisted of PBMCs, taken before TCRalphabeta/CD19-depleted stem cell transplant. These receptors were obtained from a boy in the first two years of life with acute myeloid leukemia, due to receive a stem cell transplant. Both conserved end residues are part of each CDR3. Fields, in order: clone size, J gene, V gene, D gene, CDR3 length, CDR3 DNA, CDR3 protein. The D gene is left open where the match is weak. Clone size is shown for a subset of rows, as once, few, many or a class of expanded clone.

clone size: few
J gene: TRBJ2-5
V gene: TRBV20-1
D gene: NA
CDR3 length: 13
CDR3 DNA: TGCAGTGCTAGAAGGTGGACGATAGAGACCCAGTACTTC
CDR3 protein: CSARRWTIETQYF

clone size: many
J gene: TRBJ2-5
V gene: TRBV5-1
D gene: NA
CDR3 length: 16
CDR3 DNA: TGCGCCAGCAGCTCGGGGAGTTGGGGCATCCAAGAGACCCAGTACTTC
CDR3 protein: CASSSGSWGIQETQYF

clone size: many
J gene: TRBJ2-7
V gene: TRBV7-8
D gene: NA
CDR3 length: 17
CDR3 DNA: TGTGCCAGCAGCTTAGTTGGTCGGCAGGGCCCCTCCTACGAGCAGTACTTC
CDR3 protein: CASSLVGRQGPSYEQYF

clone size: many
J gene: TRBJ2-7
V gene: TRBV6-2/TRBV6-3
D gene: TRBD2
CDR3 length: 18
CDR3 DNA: TGTGCCAGCAGTTCGCGGGGACTAGCGGGAGGGAGATCTTACGAGCAGTACTTC
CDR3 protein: CASSSRGLAGGRSYEQYF

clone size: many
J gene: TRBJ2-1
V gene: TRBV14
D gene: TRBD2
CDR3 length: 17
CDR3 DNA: TGTGCCAGCAGCCAAGTATGGACTAGCGGGATATACAATGAGCAGTTCTTC
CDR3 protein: CASSQVWTSGIYNEQFF

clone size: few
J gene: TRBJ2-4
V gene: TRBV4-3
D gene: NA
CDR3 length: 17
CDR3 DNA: TGCGCCAGCAGCCAGGACTCGGGCAGGGAAGCCAAAAACATTCAGTACTTC
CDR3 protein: CASSQDSGREAKNIQYF

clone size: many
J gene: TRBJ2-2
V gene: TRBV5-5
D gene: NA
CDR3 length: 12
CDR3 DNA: TGTGCCAGCAGCTTATCCACCGGGGAGCTGTTTTTT
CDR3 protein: CASSLSTGELFF

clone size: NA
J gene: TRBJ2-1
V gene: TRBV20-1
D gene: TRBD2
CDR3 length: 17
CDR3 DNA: TGCAGTGCTAGAGATCGGCGGACTAGCGGGGATTACAATGAGCAGTTCTTC
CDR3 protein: CSARDRRTSGDYNEQFF

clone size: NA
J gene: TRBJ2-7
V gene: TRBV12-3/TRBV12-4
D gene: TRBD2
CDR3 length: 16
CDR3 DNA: TGTGCCAGCAGTCACGGGGAACTAGCGGGGGCCTACGAGCAGTACTTC
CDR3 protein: CASSHGELAGAYEQYF

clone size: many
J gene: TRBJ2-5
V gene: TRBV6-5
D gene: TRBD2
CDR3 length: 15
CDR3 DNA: TGTGCCAGCAGTTACTCAGCGGGGGGGCCAGAGACCCAGTACTTC
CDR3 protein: CASSYSAGGPETQYF

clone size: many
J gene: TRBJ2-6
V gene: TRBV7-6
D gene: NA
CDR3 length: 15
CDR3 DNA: TGTGCCAGCAGTCGCCGGGCTCTTGAGGCCAACGTCCTGACTTTC
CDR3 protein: CASSRRALEANVLTF

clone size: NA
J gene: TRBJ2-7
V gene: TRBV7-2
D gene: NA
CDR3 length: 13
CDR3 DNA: TGTGCCAGCAGCTCCGACGGGCGGAGCGAGCAGTACTTC
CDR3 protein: CASSSDGRSEQYF

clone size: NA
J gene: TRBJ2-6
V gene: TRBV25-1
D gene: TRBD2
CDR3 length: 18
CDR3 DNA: TGTGCCAGCAGTGGTGGGCTAGCGGGCGTATCTGGGGCCAACGTCCTGACTTTC
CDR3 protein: CASSGGLAGVSGANVLTF

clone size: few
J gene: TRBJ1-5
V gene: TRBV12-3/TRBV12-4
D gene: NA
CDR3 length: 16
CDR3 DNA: TGTGCCAGCGGCACCCCCGGGCGCGGTAGAAATCAGCCCCAGCATTTT
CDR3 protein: CASGTPGRGRNQPQHF

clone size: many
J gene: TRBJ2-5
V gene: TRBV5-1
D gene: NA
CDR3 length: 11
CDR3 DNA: TGCGCCAGCAGCACCACGGGGGCCCAGTACTTC
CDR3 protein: CASSTTGAQYF

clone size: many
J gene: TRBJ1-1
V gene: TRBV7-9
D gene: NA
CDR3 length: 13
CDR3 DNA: TGTGCCAGCAGCTTAGTCTCGGGGGCCGGAGCTTTCTTT
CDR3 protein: CASSLVSGAGAFF

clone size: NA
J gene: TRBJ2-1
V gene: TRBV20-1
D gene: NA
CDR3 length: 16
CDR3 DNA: TGCAGTGCTAGCAAGGGACTGGCGGCGGGATACAATGAGCAGTTCTTC
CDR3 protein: CSASKGLAAGYNEQFF

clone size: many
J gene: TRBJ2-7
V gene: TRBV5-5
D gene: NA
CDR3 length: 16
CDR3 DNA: TGTGCCAGCAGCATTGGCTGGACAGTCCTCTCCTACGAGCAGTACTTC
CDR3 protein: CASSIGWTVLSYEQYF

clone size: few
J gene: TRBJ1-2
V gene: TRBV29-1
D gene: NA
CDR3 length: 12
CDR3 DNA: TGCAGCGTTGGGGGGGGAAGCTATGGCTACACCTTC
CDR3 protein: CSVGGGSYGYTF

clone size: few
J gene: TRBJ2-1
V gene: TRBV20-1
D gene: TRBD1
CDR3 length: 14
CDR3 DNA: TGCAGTGCCCCTGGACAGGTAACCTACAATGAGCAGTTCTTC
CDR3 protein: CSAPGQVTYNEQFF

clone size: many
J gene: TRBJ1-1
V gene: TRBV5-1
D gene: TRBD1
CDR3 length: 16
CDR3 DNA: TGCGCCAGCCGGTCCGGGACAGGGAGGTTAGACACTGAAGCTTTCTTT
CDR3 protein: CASRSGTGRLDTEAFF

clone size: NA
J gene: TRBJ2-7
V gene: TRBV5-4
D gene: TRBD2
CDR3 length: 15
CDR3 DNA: TGTGCCAGCAGCCCAGGACTAGCGGGAGACTACGAGCAGTACTTC
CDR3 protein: CASSPGLAGDYEQYF

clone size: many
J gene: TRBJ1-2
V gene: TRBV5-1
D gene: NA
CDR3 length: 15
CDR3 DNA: TGCGCCAGCAGCGGGGGGCCCTACGAACCTTATGGCTACACCTTC
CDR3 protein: CASSGGPYEPYGYTF

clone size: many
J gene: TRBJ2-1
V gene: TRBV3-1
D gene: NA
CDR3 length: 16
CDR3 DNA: TGTGCCAGCAGCCAGCCAAGGGGACGCTCCTACAATGAGCAGTTCTTC
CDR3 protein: CASSQPRGRSYNEQFF

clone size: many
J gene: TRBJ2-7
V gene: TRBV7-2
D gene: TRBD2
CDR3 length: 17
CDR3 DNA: TGTGCCAGCAGCAGCCGACTAGCGGGGTTTAGCTCCTACGAGCAGTACTTC
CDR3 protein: CASSSRLAGFSSYEQYF

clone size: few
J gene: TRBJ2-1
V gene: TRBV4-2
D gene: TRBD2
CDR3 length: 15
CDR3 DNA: TGTGCCAGCAGCCAAGACGGGACTAGCAGCAATGAGCAGTTCTTC
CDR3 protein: CASSQDGTSSNEQFF

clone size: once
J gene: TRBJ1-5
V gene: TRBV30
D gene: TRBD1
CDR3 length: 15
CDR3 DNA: TGTGCCTGGAGTGTAGGGACAGGGGGCGTGCAGCCCCAGCATTTT
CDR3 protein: CAWSVGTGGVQPQHF

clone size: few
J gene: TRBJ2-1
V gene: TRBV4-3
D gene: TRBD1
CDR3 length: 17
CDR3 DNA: TGCGCCAGCAGCCAAATCTTCGGGACAGGGGGCAGAGATGAGCAGTTCTTC
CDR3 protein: CASSQIFGTGGRDEQFF

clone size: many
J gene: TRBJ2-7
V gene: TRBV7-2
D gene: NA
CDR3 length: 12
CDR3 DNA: TGCGCCAGCAGCTTGGTAGGCTACGAGCAGTACTTC
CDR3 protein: CASSLVGYEQYF

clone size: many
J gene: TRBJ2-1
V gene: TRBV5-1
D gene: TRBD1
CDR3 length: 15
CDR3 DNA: TGCGCCAGCAGCCCGACGGACAGGGGGCTCGATGAGCAGTTCTTC
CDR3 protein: CASSPTDRGLDEQFF

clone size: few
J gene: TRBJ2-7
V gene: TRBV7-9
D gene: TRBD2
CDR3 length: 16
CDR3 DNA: TGTGCCAGCAGCCCCCAAGGGGCTAGCGGTACCTACGAGCAGTACTTC
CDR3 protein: CASSPQGASGTYEQYF

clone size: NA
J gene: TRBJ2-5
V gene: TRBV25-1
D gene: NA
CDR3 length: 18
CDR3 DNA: TGTGCCAGCAGTGAATCACCCGGGGCAGGGTGGGGGCAAGAGACCCAGTACTTC
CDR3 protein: CASSESPGAGWGQETQYF

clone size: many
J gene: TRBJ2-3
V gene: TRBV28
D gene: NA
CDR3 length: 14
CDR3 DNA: TGTGCCAGCAGTTTAGGGGGAATCACAGATACGCAGTATTTT
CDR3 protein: CASSLGGITDTQYF

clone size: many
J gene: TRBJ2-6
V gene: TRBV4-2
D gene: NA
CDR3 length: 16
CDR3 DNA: TGTGCCAGCAGCCAAGATGACGGCTCTGGGGCCAACGTCCTGACTTTC
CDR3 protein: CASSQDDGSGANVLTF

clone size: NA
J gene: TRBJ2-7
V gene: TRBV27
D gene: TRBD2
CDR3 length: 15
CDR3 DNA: TGTGCCAGCAGTTTTGAGGCGGGAGCCCCCTACGAGCAGTACTTC
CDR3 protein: CASSFEAGAPYEQYF

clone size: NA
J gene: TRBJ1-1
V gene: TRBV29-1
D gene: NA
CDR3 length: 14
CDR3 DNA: TGCAGCGTTGAAGGGAGGTTGAGAGACACTGAAGCTTTCTTT
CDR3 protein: CSVEGRLRDTEAFF

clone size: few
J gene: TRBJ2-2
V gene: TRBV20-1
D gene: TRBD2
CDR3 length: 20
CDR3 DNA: TGCAGTGCTAGAGGGGGATACTCGGGTAGCGGGAGGGGAAACACCGGGGAGCTGTTTTTT
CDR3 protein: CSARGGYSGSGRGNTGELFF

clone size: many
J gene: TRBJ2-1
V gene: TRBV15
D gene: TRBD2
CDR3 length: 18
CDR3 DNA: TGTGCCACCAGCATGGGGGATAGCGGGGGGGGGCTTTACAATGAGCAGTTCTTC
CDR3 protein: CATSMGDSGGGLYNEQFF

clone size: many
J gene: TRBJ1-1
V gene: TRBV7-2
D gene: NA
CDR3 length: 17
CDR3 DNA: TGTGCCAGCAGCTTATTGCCGGGGCGAATAATGAACACTGAAGCTTTCTTT
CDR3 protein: CASSLLPGRIMNTEAFF

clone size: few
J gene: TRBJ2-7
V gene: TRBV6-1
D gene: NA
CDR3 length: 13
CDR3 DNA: TGTGCCAGCAGCCCCCGTGCGGGATACGAGCAGTACTTC
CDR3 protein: CASSPRAGYEQYF

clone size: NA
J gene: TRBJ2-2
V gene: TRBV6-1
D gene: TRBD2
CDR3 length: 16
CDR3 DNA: TGTGCCAGCACCCCTATCGGCAGGCAAAGGACCCGGGAGGTGTTTTTT
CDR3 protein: CASTPIGRQRTREVFF

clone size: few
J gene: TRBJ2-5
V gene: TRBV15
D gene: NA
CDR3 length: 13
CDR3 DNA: TGTGCCACCAGCAGAGGGAAGGGAGAGACCCAGTACTTC
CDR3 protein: CATSRGKGETQYF

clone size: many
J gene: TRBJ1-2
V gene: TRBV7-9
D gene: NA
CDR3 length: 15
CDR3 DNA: TGTGCCAGCAGCTTCGGGGACACCACTAACTATGGCTACACCTTC
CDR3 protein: CASSFGDTTNYGYTF

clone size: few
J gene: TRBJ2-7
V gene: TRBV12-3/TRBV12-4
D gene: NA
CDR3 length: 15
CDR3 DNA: TGTGCCAGCAGTTTAGCGCGAGGCGGGGACTACGAGCAGTACTTC
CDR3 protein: CASSLARGGDYEQYF